Included here is one TCR beta chain sequence, with context. This entry is derived from a study of blood T cells in healthy people across ages. Germline V lookup: CDR1 SGHNT, CDR2 YYREEE (reference sequence). The CDR3 is made up of 15 amino acids. Isolating PBMCs gave at least 6 million of these cells per sample. The use of a sample-barcoded 5' primer and a J-beta primer mix characterized a second PCR of about 7 to 12 cycles. Every cDNA molecule bore a tag from a template-switch adaptor containing 12 random nucleotides. TCRdb re-called the 5' RACE reads through MiXCR, storing one row per CDR3 protein. Of 650,000 to 1,000,000 distinct CDR3 sequences listed, roughly 40% are singletons.

The V call is TRBV5-4, the J call TRBJ2-4; 8 bases map to TRBD1. The end of the DNA aligns better with TRBJ2-7, so the J call may be wrong. What was sequenced was blood. The clonotype comes from a man between 18 and 35 years old in good health. CDR3 protein: CASSPGYGQGDEQYF. The DNA of the CDR3 is TGTGCCAGCAGCCCTGGTTATGGACAGGGCGACGAGCAGTACTTC.